This T cell receptor beta chain appears in the sequencing data of a study of response to subunit inactivated influenza vaccine (dated by TCRdb to 2017 to 2018). Background for the entire study: Deep quantitative profiling of the T cell receptor repertoire was used in the study to follow responses to a trivalent subunit inactivated influenza vaccine. On the study overall, not on this receptor specifically: According to the authors, only a limited number of new T cells may be recruited by each seasonal influenza vaccination.

Preparation of the library involved RT-PCR. Instrument on record: Illumina HiSeq 2500. TCRdb trimmed public reads at Q25 via fastp, called clones via MiXCR and kept in-frame beta chains. Each CDR3 protein gets just one entry, which takes the most common genes and DNA from the rows behind it. Within this sample are approximately 500,000 distinct CDR3 sequences, with 12% to 15% of them counted one time only. The ten largest clonotypes hold around 10% of the sample. A word on this clonotype: Its specific antigen is unknown. No per-base quality is available; no much larger clone lies one base away.

The germline V gene sets CDR1 to SGHRS and CDR2 to YFSETQ. V trim: 1 base; J trim: 5 bases; unmatched bases: 10. Measured from the cysteine to the phenylalanine, the CDR3 is 16 residues long. The entry retains the CDR3 DNA only, 48 bases that are in frame from base 1. This TCR was recovered from a middle-aged man who received an inactivated influenza vaccine. Donor details come from another sample of the same person, matched by shared clones. The V and J segments used are TRBV5-1 and TRBJ2-7; 9 bases in between match TRBD1. The starting material was PBMCs from blood, obtained 11 to 12 days after vaccination. This receptor has the CDR3 CASSLTTGTGLDEQYF. Read as DNA, the sequence is TGCGCCAGCAGCTTGACCACCGGGACAGGGCTAGACGAGCAGTACTTC.